These 20 T cell receptor beta chains were all obtained from the same sample, sequenced in a study of T cells in Graves' hyperthyroidism and ophthalmopathy. Researchers amplified the TCR beta CDR3 regions from RNA transcripts. HTBI primers were the set used in a first-round RT-PCR of the TCR CDR3. TCRdb reprocessed the multiplex PCR reads via MiXCR and lists one record per CDR3 protein. The sample includes about 590,000 distinct CDR3 sequences, less than 20% of them seen just once. Material for sequencing was blood. These receptors were collected from a woman aged 25 to 39 with Graves' hyperthyroidism.

This clonotype was counted a few times. The V call is TRBV28, the J call TRBJ2-2; a weak D match, TRBD1 (6 bases). Trimming pared 4 bases from V and 2 bases from J, leaving 17 bases between. The CDR3 consists of 17 residues. Germline CDR1 MDHEN, CDR2 SYDVKM. The CDR3 coding sequence is TGTGCCAGCAGTTACCCGCGTCGACAGGTTAACACCGGGGAGCTGTTTTTT. This codes for CASSYPRRQVNTGELFF.

For this clonotype: This may come from a read error, since a much larger clone is one base off. The chain links TRBV30 to TRBJ2-7; D possibly corresponds to TRBD2 (5 bases). CDR3 length: 14 residues. In germline, CDR1 is GTSNPN, CDR2 SVGIG (reference sequence). V was pared by 2 bases and J by 2 bases, with 13 bases between. The CDR3 DNA reads as TGTGCCTGGAGTCTAAAATCGGGAACCTACGAGCAGTACTTC. As protein: CAWSLKSGTYEQYF.

This clonotype turned up a few times. The chain uses TRBV6-2 or TRBV6-3 and TRBJ2-2, with D possibly being TRBD1 or TRBD2 (6 bases each). The CDR3 has 15 residues. V lost 2 bases, J lost 7 bases, and 14 bases lay in between. Germline V gives CDR1 MNHEY, CDR2 SVGEGT. DNA of the CDR3: TGTGCCAGCAGTTACGACGGGGGCGCGGTCGGGGAGCTGTTTTTT. Amino acids: CASSYDGGAVGELFF.

V gene TRBV14 combines with J gene TRBJ2-2, with D unresolved. Trimming removed 1 base from V and 9 bases from J, with 6 bases in between. Looked up from germline, CDR1 is SGHDN and CDR2 is FVKESK. This CDR3 comprises 12 residues. CDR3 sequence reads: CASSQATWELFF. As DNA, the CDR3 is TGTGCCAGCAGCCAAGCTACCTGGGAGCTGTTTTTT.

This clonotype occurred a few times. The J gene is TRBJ2-1, the V gene TRBV14, with D tentatively TRBD2 (6 bases). With 1 base removed from V and 10 bases from J, the gap between germline ends came to 14 bases. The CDR3 totals 14 residues. Germline V gene lookup returns CDR1 SGHDN and CDR2 FVKESK. CDR3: CASSQVSGGMEQFF. The CDR3 DNA reads TGTGCCAGCAGCCAAGTTTCCGGCGGGATGGAGCAGTTCTTC. The entire variable domain, with the rest obtained from reference TRBV14 and TRBJ2-1, is as follows: EAGVTQFPSHSVIEKGQTVTLRCDPISGHDNLYWYRRVMGKEIKFLLHFVKESKQDESGMPNNRFLAERTGGTYSTLKVQPAELEDSGVYFCASSQVSGGMEQFFGPGTRLTVL.

V and J are TRBV5-8 and TRBJ1-4; TRBD1 aligns across 8 bases. The CDR3 length is 15 residues. Trimming at V came to 0 bases and at J to 5 bases, leaving 3 bases not matched to a gene. The V gene's germline CDR1 is SGHTS and CDR2 YDEGEE. CDR3 amino acids: CASSLGDRGNEKLFF. Here the CDR3 DNA reads TGTGCCAGCAGCTTGGGCGACAGGGGAAATGAAAAACTGTTTTTT. Supplemented by reference TRBV5-8 and TRBJ1-4, the full variable domain reads EAGVTQSPTHLIKTRGQQATLRCSPISGHTSVYWYQQALGLGLQFLLWYDEGEERNRGNFPPRFSGRQFPNYSSELNVNALELEDSALYLCASSLGDRGNEKLFFGSGTQLSVL.

This clonotype was recorded at least ten times. The genes are TRBV5-1 and TRBJ1-2; 7 bases are a match to TRBD1. The germline CDR1 and CDR2 sequences are SGHRS and YFSETQ. V lost 4 bases, J lost 2 bases, and 8 bases stayed unmatched. The CDR3 covers 15 residues. The CDR3 is CASSHRGQTNYGYTF. The CDR3, as DNA: TGCGCCAGCAGCCACCGGGGACAGACCAACTATGGCTACACCTTC.

The table lists this clonotype with many counts. This chain connects TRBV20-1 to TRBJ2-2, with D possibly being TRBD2 (6 bases). This CDR3 region has 17 residues. The V and J ends lost 0 bases and 4 bases respectively, with 18 bases between them. From germline, CDR1 is DFQATT and CDR2 SNEGSKA (reference sequence). Written as DNA, the CDR3 is TGCAGTGCTAGAGATTGGGGGAGGCCACAAGCCACCGGGGAGCTGTTTTTT. Translated, it gives CSARDWGRPQATGELFF.

The chain employs TRBV20-1 and TRBJ1-2, with 8 bases matching TRBD1. Germline CDR1 is DFQATT and CDR2 is SNEGSKA (reference sequence). The ends lost 1 base at V and 1 base at J; junction bases unmatched: 11. The CDR3 covers 17 residues. The CDR3 reads CSARGPGQETLNYGYTF. The DNA of the CDR3 is TGCAGTGCTAGAGGTCCGGGACAGGAAACCCTTAACTATGGCTACACCTTC.

This clonotype appeared a few times. This sequence joins TRBV9 and TRBJ2-2, with D possibly TRBD2 on 6 matching bases. With 0 bases removed from V and 6 bases from J, the gap between germline ends came to 18 bases. This CDR3 has 17 residues. CDR1 and CDR2 (germline): SGDLS, YYNGEE. CDR3 in amino acids: CASSVEALAGWSGELFF. The CDR3 bases are TGTGCCAGCAGCGTAGAGGCTCTGGCGGGATGGTCCGGGGAGCTGTTTTTT.

V usage is TRBV20-1 and J usage is TRBJ1-6; no clear D gene. V lost 1 base to trimming and J lost 8 bases, with 12 bases between them. The V gene's germline CDR1 is DFQATT and CDR2 SNEGSKA (reference sequence). The CDR3 sequence is 14 residues long. The CDR3 sequence: CSARAPLGDSPLHF. The CDR3 nucleotides read TGCAGTGCTAGAGCTCCCCTTGGAGATTCACCCCTCCACTTT.

This rearrangement joins TRBV2 to TRBJ2-3; D assignment may be TRBD1 or TRBD2 (5 bases each). The CDR3 loop spans 14 amino acids. Trimming left V 5 bases short and J 0 bases short, with 9 bases between. Germline CDR1 is SNHLY and CDR2 is FYNNEI. The CDR3 here is CASSWGRSTDTQYF. In DNA form, the CDR3 reads TGTGCCAGCAGTTGGGGGAGAAGCACAGATACGCAGTATTTT.

This clonotype was seen repeatedly, ten times or more. The V and J genes are TRBV24-1 and TRBJ2-7; TRBD1 is a possible D gene (6 bases). CDR1 is KGHDR and CDR2 is SFDVKD in the germline V gene. Deletions cut 4 bases from V and 3 bases from J, with 9 bases between. This CDR3 is built from 13 residues. CDR3 sequence reads: CATSDPQGYEQYF. The CDR3 DNA reads as TGTGCCACCAGTGACCCACAGGGCTACGAGCAGTACTTC.

This clonotype was detected many times. The chain joins TRBV12-3 or TRBV12-4 to TRBJ2-7; 7 bases line up with TRBD1. The CDR3 consists of 14 residues. Germline trimming cut 5 bases from V and 2 bases from J; bases unmatched to any gene: 6. The CDR3 here is CASSDNRGTYEQYF. In DNA form, the CDR3 reads TGTGCCAGCAGTGACAACAGGGGAACCTACGAGCAGTACTTC.

CDR3 region: CASSRDSIREQYF. CDR3 nucleotide sequence: TGTGCCAGCAGCCGGGACTCTATACGCGAGCAGTACTTC. J is TRBJ2-7 and V is TRBV9; TRBD2 might be the D (6 bases). Germline values: CDR1 SGDLS, CDR2 YYNGEE. This CDR3 has 13 residues. Trimming took off 4 bases at V and 6 bases at J, with 14 bases between the two ends.

The table lists this clonotype with a few counts. The DNA of the CDR3 is TGTGCCAGTAGTTCCCAGGGCTGGGGCTACACCTTC. As protein: CASSSQGWGYTF. The chain couples TRBV19 to TRBJ1-2, with D perhaps matching TRBD1 (5 bases). The CDR3 has 12 amino acids. Trimming stripped 5 bases from V and 8 bases from J, with 12 bases between. Germline CDR1 LNHDA, CDR2 SQIVND (reference sequence).

The V and J genes are TRBV28 and TRBJ1-5; a weak D match, TRBD1 (5 bases). The CDR3 length is 15 residues. Germline-derived CDR1 and CDR2 are MDHEN and SYDVKM. The V and J ends lost 3 bases and 2 bases respectively, with 11 bases between them. The CDR3 DNA sequence: TGTGCCAGCAGTTTTTTGGGACCCGGCAATCAGCCCCAGCATTTT. Residues: CASSFLGPGNQPQHF.

This clonotype has only a few counts. The chain has TRBV12-3 or TRBV12-4 and TRBJ1-5; D call uncertain. Trimming left V 6 bases short and J 1 base short, with 10 bases between. The CDR3 totals 14 residues. This CDR3 is CASRDRGSNQPQHF. The CDR3 DNA follows: TGTGCCAGCAGGGACCGGGGAAGCAATCAGCCCCAGCATTTT.

Remarks on this clonotype: A much larger clone sits a single nucleotide away, making a read error possible. The chain joins TRBV6-5 to TRBJ1-2; possibly TRBD1 for D (5 bases). V dropped 8 bases and J dropped 10 bases, with 14 bases sitting between them. CDR3 length equals 11 residues. The germline gives CDR1 MNHEY, CDR2 SVGAGI. CDR3 region: CASRSGSDYTF. The CDR3 coding sequence is TGTGCCAGCCGTTCAGGGTCTGACTACACCTTC.

Concerning this clonotype: One base away lies a much larger clone, so this may be a sequencing read error. V and J are TRBV20-1 and TRBJ1-2; tentative D call: TRBD1 (6 bases). The CDR3 spans 13 residues. The germline CDR1 and CDR2 sequences are DFQATT and SNEGSKA (reference sequence). V lost 2 bases, J lost 5 bases, and 12 bases lay in between. This CDR3 reads CSARRRGPYGYTF. Here the CDR3 DNA reads TGCAGTGCTAGAAGACGGGGGCCTTATGGCTACACCTTC.